Following are 31 T cell receptor beta chains from one sample sequenced in a study of blood T cell repertoires in COVID-19. The method was immunoSEQ multiplex PCR; TCRdb's version includes in-frame clones alone and lacks a portion of them. The sample yields some 180,000 clones, 65% to 85% seen once. The sample consisted of PBMCs or T cells enriched from blood (not recorded which). Every receptor here comes from a woman younger than 45 who had been exposed to COVID-19.

This clone was detected once. The chain employs TRBV6-6 and TRBJ1-2, with unresolved D. CDR3 size: 13 residues. The V gene's germline CDR1 is MNHNY and CDR2 SVGAGI (reference sequence). Trimming took off 0 bases at V and 10 bases at J, with 12 bases between the two ends. The CDR3, as DNA: TGTGCCAGCAGTTACTCCTCGTTTAGTAACTACACCTTC. This gives the protein CASSYSSFSNYTF.

This sequence joins TRBV2 and TRBJ1-2; perhaps TRBD1 as D (5 bases). Germline V gene lookup returns CDR1 SNHLY and CDR2 FYNNEI. The CDR3 covers 13 residues. Trimming removed 6 bases at V and 6 bases at J, with 14 bases between. The CDR3 sequence: CASRSRGWDGYTF. CDR3 bases: TGTGCCAGCAGGAGCCGGGGGTGGGATGGCTACACCTTC.

V usage is TRBV5-1 and J usage is TRBJ2-3; no reliable D call. The V gene's germline CDR1 is SGHRS and CDR2 YFSETQ. The ends were cut back, 3 bases at V and 5 bases at J, with 7 bases in the middle. The length of the CDR3 is 12 residues. CDR3 sequence reads: CASSYYGDTQYF. The CDR3 nucleotides are TGCGCCAGCAGCTACTACGGAGATACGCAGTATTTT.

The chain is built from TRBV5-1 and TRBJ2-2; D possibly corresponds to TRBD2 (5 bases). The CDR3 runs 15 residues. The germline V and J ends were trimmed by 2 bases and 1 base, with 9 bases remaining between them. The germline CDR1 and CDR2 sequences are SGHRS and YFSETQ. CDR3 nucleotide sequence: TGCGCCAGCAGCTTCCCCGGGGAGAACACCGGGGAGCTGTTTTTT. This codes for CASSFPGENTGELFF.

J is TRBJ2-1 and V is TRBV27, with a weak D call TRBD1 (5 bases). The CDR3 is made up of 16 amino acids. The germline CDR1 and CDR2 sequences are MNHEY and SMNVEV (reference sequence). V was cut by 7 bases and J by 0 bases, with 16 bases left in between. Written as DNA, the CDR3 is TGTGCCAGCATCGATGGGGCGTCGCTCTCCTACAATGAGCAGTTCTTC. Translation: CASIDGASLSYNEQFF.

The chain combines TRBV5-1 with TRBJ1-1; the D is unclear. Germline V lookup: CDR1 SGHRS, CDR2 YFSETQ. Trimming left V 0 bases short and J 7 bases short, with 7 bases between. The CDR3 is made up of 12 amino acids. For the CDR3, the DNA is TGCGCCAGCAGCTTGGGGTGGAGTGAAGCTTTCTTT. It translates to CASSLGWSEAFF.

The chain has TRBV10-1 and TRBJ2-3; 10 bases are shared with TRBD2. CDR1 is WNHNN, CDR2 SYGVQD, per germline (reference sequence). The CDR3 runs 15 residues. V shed 5 bases and J 1 base; nucleotides not matched to a gene: 3. For the CDR3, the DNA is TGCGCCAGCAGTCCTAGCGGGGGACGCACAGATACGCAGTATTTT. Protein: CASSPSGGRTDTQYF.

This clone was seen only once. The DNA for the CDR3 is TGTGCCAGTAGCCTGACAGGGCGCGGGGCCAACGTCCTGACTTTC. This codes for CASSLTGRGANVLTF. The chain recombines TRBV19 with TRBJ2-6; 7 bases match TRBD1. The V gene end was trimmed by 6 bases and the J gene end by 4 bases; junction bases not matched to a gene: 6. The CDR3 spans 15 residues. Per germline, CDR1 LNHDA and CDR2 SQIVND (reference sequence).

The rearrangement joins TRBV6-5 to TRBJ1-6; 7 bases line up with TRBD1. After removal of 7 bases from V and 4 bases from J, the junction contained 7 bases not matched to a gene. This CDR3 has 15 amino acids. Germline V CDR1 and CDR2: MNHEY, SVGAGI. The DNA of the CDR3 is TGTGCCAGCAACGAAGGGGGCGGGTATAATTCACCCCTCCACTTT. It yields the protein CASNEGGGYNSPLHF.

The chain is built from TRBV11-2 and TRBJ1-1; no clear D gene. This CDR3 is 14 amino acids long. Germline V CDR1 and CDR2: SGHAT, FQNNGV. Trimming left V 8 bases short and J 1 base short, with 14 bases between. The CDR3 DNA reads TGTGCCAGCGTGTCGGGGATAGGGAACACTGAAGCTTTCTTT. Translating gives CASVSGIGNTEAFF.

The rearrangement uses TRBV19 and TRBJ1-1; D unresolved. Germline V gives CDR1 LNHDA, CDR2 SQIVND (reference sequence). The CDR3 loop spans 13 amino acids. The V end was cut by 10 bases, the J end by 3 bases, with 15 bases between. The CDR3: CATSPLGDTEAFF. As DNA, the CDR3 is TGTGCCACCTCTCCTCTCGGGGACACTGAAGCTTTCTTT.

The V gene is TRBV5-5, the J gene TRBJ2-1, with 7 bases that match TRBD1. The CDR3 runs to 16 residues. Germline CDR1 and CDR2: SGHKS and YYEKEE (reference sequence). The V and J ends lost 4 bases and 6 bases, in that order; junction bases with no gene match: 13. The CDR3 spells CASSQRFDRAPNEQFF. CDR3 nucleotide sequence: TGTGCCAGCAGCCAAAGATTTGACAGGGCCCCCAATGAGCAGTTCTTC. Full variable domain (remainder filled in from reference TRBV5-5 and TRBJ2-1): DAGVTQSPTHLIKTRGQQVTLRCSPISGHKSVSWYQQVLGQGPQFIFQYYEKEERGRGNFPDRFSARQFPNYSSELNVNALLLGDSALYLCASSQRFDRAPNEQFFGPGTRLTVL.

This chain joins TRBV19 and TRBJ1-1; D might be TRBD1 (6 bases). The CDR3 spans 19 residues. CDR1 and CDR2 (germline): LNHDA, SQIVND (reference sequence). The ends were cut back, 8 bases at V and 1 base at J, with 29 bases in the middle. This CDR3 reads CASHISRWGPGIKNTEAFF. DNA of the CDR3: TGTGCCAGTCACATTTCCCGATGGGGGCCAGGGATCAAGAACACTGAAGCTTTCTTT.

The table lists this clone with a count of one. The gene calls are TRBV5-4 and TRBJ2-5, with 9 bases fitting TRBD1. The CDR3 contains 14 residues. Germline-derived CDR1 and CDR2 are SGHNT and YYREEE (reference sequence). Unmatched junction bases numbered 3, after V lost 3 bases and J lost 3 bases. The CDR3, as DNA: TGTGCCAGCAGCTCAACAGGGGGCGAAGAGACCCAGTACTTC. Encoded protein: CASSSTGGEETQYF.

This clone was detected only once. The CDR3 here is CASSPVRGTRNEQYF. The CDR3 coding sequence is TGTGCCAGCTCACCGGTCAGGGGGACTAGGAACGAGCAGTACTTC. This chain joins TRBV18 and TRBJ2-7; TRBD2 might be the D (8 bases). V lost 3 bases and J lost 5, with 17 bases in between. This CDR3 has 15 residues. The germline V gene encodes CDR1 KGHSH and CDR2 LQKENI.

The chain recombines TRBV4-3 with TRBJ1-1; D is uncertain. V lost 1 base, J lost 2 bases, and 11 bases lay in between. The CDR3 consists of 15 residues. CDR1 is LGHNA, CDR2 YSLEER, per germline. The CDR3: CASSQGGFTNTEAFF. DNA of the CDR3: TGCGCCAGCAGCCAAGGAGGATTCACTAACACTGAAGCTTTCTTT.

This clone was recorded once. This chain links TRBV24-1 with TRBJ1-1, with no clear D. The CDR3 runs 15 residues. The germline CDR1 and CDR2 sequences are KGHDR and SFDVKD. V was pared by 7 bases and J by 0 bases, with 14 bases between. CDR3 nucleotides: TGTGCCACCAGGACGACGGAGGATTTGAACACTGAAGCTTTCTTT. Translation: CATRTTEDLNTEAFF.

The rearrangement uses TRBV18 and TRBJ1-6; 10 bases are a match to TRBD1. This CDR3 contains 15 residues. The V and J ends lost 3 bases and 5 bases, in that order; junction bases with no gene match: 1. CDR1 and CDR2 from the germline V gene are KGHSH and LQKENI. CDR3 bases: TGTGCCAGCTCACCGGGGACAGGGGATAATTCACCCCTCCACTTT. This translates into CASSPGTGDNSPLHF.

The genes are TRBV9 and TRBJ1-6; 8 bases are shared with TRBD1. This CDR3 has 16 amino acids. V was pared by 0 bases and J by 10 bases, with 9 bases of the junction left unmatched. The germline V gene encodes CDR1 SGDLS and CDR2 YYNGEE. Written as DNA, the CDR3 is TGTGCCAGCAGCGTAGGAGGGGGACAGGCGGGATCACCCCTCCACTTT. Encoded protein: CASSVGGGQAGSPLHF.

The chain carries TRBV12-3 or TRBV12-4 and TRBJ2-7; the D is unclear. Trimming removed 3 bases from V and 9 bases from J, with 15 bases in between. CDR3 length equals 13 residues. Written as DNA, the CDR3 is TGTGCCAGCAGTTTTCGAAAGAGTCGGTGGCAGTACTTC. Translation gives CASSFRKSRWQYF.

The genes are TRBV2 and TRBJ2-7; D ambiguous. V lost 8 bases and J 3 bases, leaving 11 bases between the germline ends. The germline V gene has CDR1 SNHLY and CDR2 FYNNEI. The CDR3 runs to 12 residues. CDR3 residues: CASQQIYYEQYF. The CDR3 coding sequence is TGTGCCAGCCAACAGATTTACTACGAGCAGTACTTC.

The chain joins TRBV6-2 or TRBV6-3 to TRBJ2-2, with TRBD2 matching over 10 bases. V dropped 2 bases and J dropped 6; count of bases not matched to a gene: 6. The length of the CDR3 is 16 residues. Germline V gene lookup returns CDR1 MNHEY and CDR2 SVGEGT. The chain's CDR3 is CASSYSGGAPPGELFF. Here the CDR3 DNA reads TGTGCCAGCAGTTACAGCGGGGGGGCCCCCCCCGGGGAGCTGTTTTTT.

In its sample, this clone was seen a few times. The DNA of the CDR3 is TGTGCCAGCAGTCCGGGGGGTAATGAAAAACTGTTTTTT. Translation gives CASSPGGNEKLFF. The rearrangement joins TRBV27 to TRBJ1-4, with D perhaps TRBD1 (5 bases). CDR3 length equals 13 residues. Trimming took 5 bases from V and 4 from J, leaving 8 bases between them. CDR1 is MNHEY, CDR2 SMNVEV, per germline (reference sequence). The full variable domain, its missing parts supplied by reference TRBV27 and TRBJ1-4, is EAQVTQNPRYLITVTGKKLTVTCSQNMNHEYMSWYRQDPGLGLRQIYYSMNVEVTDKGDVPEGYKVSRKEKRNFPLILESPSPNQTSLYFCASSPGGNEKLFFGSGTQLSVL.

There are a few counts of this clone. The J gene is TRBJ2-7, the V gene TRBV11-3; TRBD1 agrees at 8 bases. Germline CDR1 and CDR2: SGHNT and YENEEA. CDR3 length equals 15 residues. The ends lost 5 bases at V and 6 bases at J; junction bases unmatched: 12. The CDR3 loop reads CASSIRTGSISEQYF. CDR3 nucleotide sequence: TGTGCCAGCAGCATCCGGACAGGGAGCATCTCCGAGCAGTACTTC.

The V and J genes are TRBV7-2 and TRBJ1-6, with D tentatively TRBD1 (6 bases). Trimming shortened V by 5 bases and J by 8 bases, and 16 bases separated the two germline ends. CDR3 length equals 15 residues. From germline, CDR1 is SGHTA and CDR2 FQGNSA. The CDR3 here is CASSPDPGVDSPLHF. CDR3 nucleotides: TGTGCCAGCAGCCCGGACCCAGGGGTTGATTCACCCCTCCACTTT.

The count of this clone is one. V usage is TRBV2 and J usage is TRBJ2-2; no reliable D call. CDR1 SNHLY and CDR2 FYNNEI come from the germline V gene. V dropped 7 bases and J dropped 0 bases, with 15 bases sitting between them. The CDR3 totals 16 residues. The CDR3 DNA reads TGTGCCAGCAAGACGGCGGTTTCCGCGAACACCGGGGAGCTGTTTTTT. Its translation: CASKTAVSANTGELFF.

In this sample, this clone turned up a few times. This chain joins TRBV7-8 and TRBJ1-5; TRBD1 aligns across 11 bases. The J segment lost 9 bases and the V segment lost 1 base, leaving 5 bases of the junction unmatched. The CDR3 consists of 15 residues. Germline CDR1 and CDR2: SGHVS and FQNEAQ. The CDR3 loop reads CASSLGGQGEWPQHF. Here the CDR3 DNA reads TGTGCCAGCAGCTTAGGGGGACAGGGGGAATGGCCCCAGCATTTT.

The V call is TRBV6-2 or TRBV6-3, the J call TRBJ2-7; 10 bases agree with TRBD2. CDR3 size: 14 residues. The junction had 5 bases not matched to a gene; V was cut back by 5 bases and J by 4 bases. CDR1 is MNHEY and CDR2 is SVGEGT in the germline V gene. CDR3: CASSKLAGEYEQYF. The CDR3 DNA sequence: TGTGCCAGCAGTAAGCTAGCGGGGGAATACGAGCAGTACTTC.

The chain has TRBV7-2 and TRBJ2-3; 8 bases line up with TRBD2. The V gene's germline CDR1 is SGHTA and CDR2 FQGNSA. The ends lost 1 base at V and 2 bases at J; junction bases unmatched: 5. The CDR3 contains 16 residues. CDR3 DNA sequence: TGTGCCAGCAGCTTAGTGGGTAGCGGGGCCACAGATACGCAGTATTTT. Encoded protein: CASSLVGSGATDTQYF.

The V and J genes are TRBV5-1 and TRBJ2-7; 9 bases line up with TRBD1. The CDR3 extends over 17 amino acids. Trimming at V came to 4 bases and at J to 4 bases, leaving 15 bases not matched to a gene. In germline, CDR1 is SGHRS, CDR2 YFSETQ. The CDR3 DNA reads TGCGCCAGCAGCGACGCCTCCGGGACAGGGACCCTATACGAGCAGTACTTC. Translated, it gives CASSDASGTGTLYEQYF.

The chain joins TRBV21-1 to TRBJ1-4; the D call TRBD1 from the table was never checked on the DNA. TRBV21-1 is a documented pseudogene. The CDR3 spans 13 residues. The CDR3 sequence is CASKGQWNEKLFF. The CDR3 bases are TGTGCCAGCAAAGGACAGTGGAATGAAAAACTGTTTTTT.